This T cell receptor (beta chain) was obtained from a study of PD-1 blockade in mismatch repair-deficient tumors. Across the study: Patients had approximately 11 mismatch repair-deficient cancer types and were previously treated and progressing.

The V gene end was trimmed by 6 bases and the J gene end by 2 bases; junction bases not matched to a gene: 6. Germline CDR1 and CDR2: MDHEN and SYDVKM. This CDR3 contains 14 residues. Profiling relied on immunoSEQ multiplex PCR, and the TCRdb table lists in-frame clones only, not all of them. The sample lists under 75,000 clones, approximately 89% seen once, with approximately 13% in the top ten. The sequence was collected from an adult with mismatch repair-deficient cancer. Material: peripheral blood, obtained 52 weeks after starting pembrolizumab. The chain couples TRBV28 to TRBJ2-5; 7 bases align to TRBD1. The CDR3: CASSAPGQQETQYF. The CDR3 DNA is TGTGCCAGCAGCGCACCGGGACAGCAAGAGACCCAGTACTTC.